The clone carrying this T cell receptor beta chain was seen a handful of times. What it recognizes is unknown. Germline CDR1 is MGHRA and CDR2 is YSYEKL. This CDR3 region has 17 residues. Trimming removed 0 bases from V and 3 bases from J, with 14 bases in between. The sample belongs to a study of regulatory T cells in long-lasting Graves disease. Study-wide results and caveats: Persistent disease was characterized by preferential usage of TRBV28, TRBJ1-2 and TRBJ2-5.

Time point defined: newly diagnosed GD, antithyroid drugs for less than 3 months. Following extraction of RNA from PBMCs, that RNA was used to make the TCR library. According to the study, TCR beta libraries were built with iRepertoire HTBI primers and CDR3-region Arm-PCR. From the multiplex PCR reads, TCRdb called clonotypes with MiXCR, one entry per CDR3 protein. This table has some 250,000 distinct CDR3 sequences, approximately 20% appearing once. The clonotype originates from a female donor with Graves disease. The sequencing here drew on peripheral blood mononuclear cells (PBMCs), taken at new diagnosis, from a patient treated with antithyroid drugs. The rearrangement uses TRBV4-1 and TRBJ1-4; D perhaps matches TRBD1 (5 bases). The CDR3 bases are TGCGCCAGCAGCCAAGAACCGGGGGAAAGGTCTAATGAAAAACTGTTTTTT. Protein sequence: CASSQEPGERSNEKLFF.